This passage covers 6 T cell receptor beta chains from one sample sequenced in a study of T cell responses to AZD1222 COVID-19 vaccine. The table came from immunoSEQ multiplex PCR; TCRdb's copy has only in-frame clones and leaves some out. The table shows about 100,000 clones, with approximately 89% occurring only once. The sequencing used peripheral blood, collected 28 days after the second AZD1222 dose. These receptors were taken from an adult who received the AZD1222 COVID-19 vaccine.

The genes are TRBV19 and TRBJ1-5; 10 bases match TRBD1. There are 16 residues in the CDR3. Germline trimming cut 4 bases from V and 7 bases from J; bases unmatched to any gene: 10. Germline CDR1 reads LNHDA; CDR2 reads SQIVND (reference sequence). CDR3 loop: CASSTARGQGMQPQHF. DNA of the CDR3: TGTGCCAGTAGTACTGCCCGGGGACAGGGGATGCAGCCCCAGCATTTT.

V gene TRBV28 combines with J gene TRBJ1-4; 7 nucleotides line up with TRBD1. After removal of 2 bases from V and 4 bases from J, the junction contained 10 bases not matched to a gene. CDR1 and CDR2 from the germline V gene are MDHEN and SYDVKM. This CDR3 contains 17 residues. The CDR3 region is CASSLKAGGFGNEKLFF. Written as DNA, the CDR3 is TGTGCCAGCAGTTTAAAGGCAGGGGGGTTCGGTAATGAAAAACTGTTTTTT. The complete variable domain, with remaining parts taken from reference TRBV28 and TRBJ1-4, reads DVKVTQSSRYLVKRTGEKVFLECVQDMDHENMFWYRQDPGLGLRLIYFSYDVKMKEKGDIPEGYSVSREKKERFSLILESASTNQTSMYLCASSLKAGGFGNEKLFFGSGTQLSVL.

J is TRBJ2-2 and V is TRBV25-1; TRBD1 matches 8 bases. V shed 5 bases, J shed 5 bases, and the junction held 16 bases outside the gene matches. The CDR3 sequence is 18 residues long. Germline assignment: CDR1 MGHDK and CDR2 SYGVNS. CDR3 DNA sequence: TGTGCCAGCAGTTTTCTCACGACAGGGGCGCAGGGGACCGGGGAGCTGTTTTTT. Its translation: CASSFLTTGAQGTGELFF.

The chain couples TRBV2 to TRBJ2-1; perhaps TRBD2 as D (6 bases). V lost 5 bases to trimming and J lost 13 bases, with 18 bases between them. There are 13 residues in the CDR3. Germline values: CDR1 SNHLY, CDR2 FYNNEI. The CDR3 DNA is TGTGCCAGCAGTTGGGGGACTCCGCAGGGACAGTTCTTC. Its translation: CASSWGTPQGQFF. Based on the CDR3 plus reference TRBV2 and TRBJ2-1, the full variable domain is EPEVTQTPSHQVTQMGQEVILRCVPISNHLYFYWYRQILGQKVEFLVSFYNNEISEKSEIFDDQFSVERPDGSNFTLKIRSTKLEDSAMYFCASSWGTPQGQFFGPGTRLTVL.

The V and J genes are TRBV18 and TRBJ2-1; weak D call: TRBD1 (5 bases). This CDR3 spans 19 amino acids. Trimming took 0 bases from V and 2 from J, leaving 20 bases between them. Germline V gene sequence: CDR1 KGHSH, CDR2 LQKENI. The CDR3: CASSPPLSGQARAYNEQFF. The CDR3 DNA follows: TGTGCCAGCTCACCACCTTTGTCAGGGCAGGCCCGAGCCTACAATGAGCAGTTCTTC.

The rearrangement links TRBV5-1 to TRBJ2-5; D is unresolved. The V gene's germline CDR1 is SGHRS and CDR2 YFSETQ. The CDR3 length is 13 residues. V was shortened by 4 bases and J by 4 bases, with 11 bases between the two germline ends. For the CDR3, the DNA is TGCGCCAGCAGCCCCCGACCTTCAGAGACCCAGTACTTC. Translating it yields CASSPRPSETQYF.